Below, 17 T cell receptor beta chains from the same sample are listed, as sequenced in a study of blood T cell repertoires in COVID-19. Some clones are missing from TCRdb's copy, which holds only in-frame ones; the method was immunoSEQ multiplex PCR. The sample yields 300,000 to 400,000 clones, approximately 90% seen once. Sequenced sample: peripheral blood. These receptors came from a woman in her twenties or thirties with COVID-19, enrolled during active disease.

The chain couples TRBV5-4 to TRBJ2-1; 10 bases line up with TRBD2. In germline, CDR1 is SGHNT, CDR2 YYREEE (reference sequence). Losses at the gene ends were 0 bases for V and 12 bases for J; bases not matched to a gene: 3. The CDR3 sequence is 13 residues long. In nucleotides, the CDR3 is TGTGCCAGCAGCTTGGGTTCTAGCGGGGGGCAGTTCTTC. Translating it yields CASSLGSSGGQFF.

CDR3 nucleotides: TGTGCCAGTAGTTCCGGCCGGGGGGAGACCCAGTACTTC. This codes for CASSSGRGETQYF. The rearrangement joins TRBV19 to TRBJ2-5; a weak D match, TRBD2 (6 bases). CDR3 length equals 13 residues. CDR1 and CDR2 (germline): LNHDA, SQIVND (reference sequence). V was pared by 5 bases and J by 5 bases, with 12 bases between.

CDR3 bases: TGTGCCAGCGGATCTGAGGGTAGTGCCTACGAGCAGTACTTC. It translates to CASGSEGSAYEQYF. The chain recombines TRBV6-6 with TRBJ2-7; D perhaps matches TRBD2 (5 bases). Trimming pared 8 bases from V and 2 bases from J, leaving 16 bases between. The CDR3 has 14 residues. Germline lookup yields CDR1 MNHNY and CDR2 SVGAGI (reference sequence).

This clone was observed once. The chain carries TRBV21-1 and TRBJ1-2; the table gives TRBD1 as D, unverified against the DNA. TRBV21-1 is a known pseudogene. This CDR3 contains 16 residues. The CDR3 DNA is TGTGCCAGCAGCGCCGCACAGGGGGCAAAGGAGTATGGCTACACCTTC. It is translated as CASSAAQGAKEYGYTF.

Details on this clone: The DNA is left out, because the CDR3 cannot be placed on it with certainty; the CDR3 is given as TCRdb lists it. The chain uses TRBV9 and TRBJ2-3; the tabulated D call, TRBD2, remains unverified against the DNA. Germline CDR1 SGDLS, CDR2 YYNGEE. With termini counted, the CDR3 has 13 amino acids. The CDR3 protein is CASSVALGTSLRF.

The rearrangement links TRBV2 to TRBJ1-4; 9 bases are a match to TRBD1. This CDR3 has 16 amino acids. V dropped 5 bases and J dropped 3; count of bases not matched to a gene: 7. The germline V gene has CDR1 SNHLY and CDR2 FYNNEI. The CDR3 spells CASSNRGRLANEKLFF. Written as DNA, the CDR3 is TGTGCCAGCAGTAACAGGGGGCGCCTGGCTAATGAAAAACTGTTTTTT.

This clone was observed a handful of times. The rearrangement uses TRBV6-5 and TRBJ1-5; D is ambiguous. The V end lost 6 bases, the J end lost 4 bases, and 4 bases lay between the germline ends. Germline V gives CDR1 MNHEY, CDR2 SVGAGI. The CDR3 is made up of 11 amino acids. For the CDR3, the DNA is TGTGCCAGCAGGCTAAATCAGCCCCAGCATTTT. The encoded protein is CASRLNQPQHF.

V is TRBV6-2 or TRBV6-3 and J is TRBJ1-1, with 9 bases identical to TRBD1. CDR3 length: 15 amino acids. Germline-derived CDR1 and CDR2 are MNHEY and SVGEGT. J gave up 3 bases and V 6 bases, and 8 bases lay outside the gene matches. For the CDR3, the DNA is TGTGCCAGCAGCCCACAGGACAGGGGACACACTGAAGCTTTCTTT. Translated: CASSPQDRGHTEAFF.

The chain employs TRBV6-5 and TRBJ1-4; TRBD1 matches at 12 bases. The germline V gene encodes CDR1 MNHEY and CDR2 SVGAGI. The trim removed 6 bases at V and 6 bases at J, leaving 5 bases unmatched. This CDR3 has 15 residues. The CDR3 DNA sequence: TGTGCCAGCAGCCCCGGGACAGGGGGCTATGAAAAACTGTTTTTT. Protein sequence: CASSPGTGGYEKLFF.

This clone was counted a few times. The CDR3: CASSLDVVRYTQYF. The DNA for the CDR3 is TGTGCCAGCAGTCTCGATGTAGTCCGCTATACGCAGTATTTT. This chain joins TRBV28 and TRBJ2-3; no definite D call. Germline assignment: CDR1 MDHEN and CDR2 SYDVKM. The CDR3 covers 14 residues. V was shortened by 5 bases and J by 7 bases, with 16 bases between the two germline ends.

V is TRBV2 and J is TRBJ1-5; 9 bases are a match to TRBD1. This CDR3 is built from 14 residues. V was pared by 6 bases and J by 4 bases, with 4 bases of the junction left unmatched. CDR1 SNHLY and CDR2 FYNNEI come from the germline V gene. This chain's CDR3 is CASSADRGNQPQHF. As DNA, the CDR3 is TGTGCCAGCAGCGCGGACAGGGGAAATCAGCCCCAGCATTTT.

This clone occurred a few times. The chain recombines TRBV6-2 or TRBV6-3 with TRBJ2-3; a possible D gene is TRBD2 (6 bases). V lost 5 bases and J lost 0, with 9 bases in between. CDR3 size: 14 residues. The germline V gene has CDR1 MNHEY and CDR2 SVGEGT. CDR3 protein: CASSAGTSTDTQYF. For the CDR3, the DNA is TGTGCCAGCAGTGCGGGAACTAGCACAGATACGCAGTATTTT.

The chain couples TRBV6-1 to TRBJ1-4, with D uncertain. Germline values: CDR1 MNHNS, CDR2 SASEGT. This CDR3 has 14 residues. V was trimmed by 2 bases and J by 11 bases, leaving 15 bases between them. The CDR3 DNA is TGTGCCAGCAGTGAACCCCCCCGCCCTAGGAAACTGTTTTTT. Translation: CASSEPPRPRKLFF.

A single count supports this clone. The genes are TRBV29-1 and TRBJ2-7; the match to TRBD1 covers 10 bases. The germline gives CDR1 SQVTM, CDR2 ANQGSEA. V lost 6 bases and J lost 3; bases outside the gene matches: 5. This CDR3 is 13 amino acids long. The CDR3 region is CSVLTGGNYEQYF. CDR3 bases: TGCAGCGTGTTGACAGGGGGCAACTACGAGCAGTACTTC.

The chain couples TRBV2 to TRBJ1-1; 7 nucleotides align to TRBD1. V trimming: 9 bases; J trimming: 5 bases; junction bases outside the gene matches: 6. The germline gives CDR1 SNHLY, CDR2 FYNNEI. This CDR3 region has 12 residues. In DNA form, the CDR3 reads TGTGCCAGAGGGACAGAGGGAACTGAAGCTTTCTTT. Translation: CARGTEGTEAFF.

The chain has TRBV7-2 and TRBJ1-1, with D unclear. The CDR3 sequence is 14 residues long. V lost 3 bases and J 1 base, leaving 9 bases between the germline ends. Germline V gives CDR1 SGHTA, CDR2 FQGNSA. The CDR3 nucleotides read TGTGCCAGCAGCTTTCTCAGGCAGAACACTGAAGCTTTCTTT. Translated, it gives CASSFLRQNTEAFF.

This chain joins TRBV6-5 and TRBJ2-2; no clear D. Germline V lookup: CDR1 MNHEY, CDR2 SVGAGI. The CDR3 spans 15 residues. Trimming removed 3 bases at V and 0 bases at J, with 8 bases between. In DNA form, the CDR3 reads TGTGCCAGCAGTTATCGGTCCGCGAACACCGGGGAGCTGTTTTTT. This codes for CASSYRSANTGELFF.